The 27 T cell receptor beta chains presented below share a single source sample, sequenced in a study of T cells in localized non-small cell lung cancer. Here immunoSEQ multiplex PCR was the method, and the copy in TCRdb shows in-frame clones only, minus some. The top ten clones hold less than 5% of a sample with more than 30,000 clones, over 75% of them seen once. Here the sequenced sample was peripheral blood mononuclear cells, taken before any cancer treatment. Every receptor here comes from a woman aged 35-70 years with stage III lung adenocarcinoma.

This chain uses TRBV6-6 with TRBJ1-6, with 8 bases aligning to TRBD1. The ends lost 2 bases at V and 14 bases at J; junction bases unmatched: 8. The CDR3 has 14 residues. The germline V gene has CDR1 MNHNY and CDR2 SVGAGI (reference sequence). CDR3 nucleotides: TGTGCCAGCAGTTACCAAACAGGGGGGGAGGCCCTCCACTTT. Its protein product is CASSYQTGGEALHF.

V usage is TRBV7-3 and J usage is TRBJ2-7, with D possibly being TRBD1 (5 bases). Germline CDR1 reads SGHTA; CDR2 reads FQGTGA. Trimming stripped 2 bases from V and 2 bases from J, with 7 bases between. The CDR3 spans 13 residues. The CDR3 loop is CASSLGRAYEQYF. In DNA form, the CDR3 reads TGTGCCAGCAGCTTAGGCAGGGCCTACGAGCAGTACTTC.

The chain combines TRBV6-1 with TRBJ1-1; TRBD1 aligns across 8 bases. V lost 7 bases and J lost 3; bases outside the gene matches: 7. Germline V gene lookup returns CDR1 MNHNS and CDR2 SASEGT. This CDR3 is built from 14 residues. The CDR3 protein is CASTSMTGDTEAFF. Written as DNA, the CDR3 is TGTGCCAGCACGTCCATGACAGGGGACACTGAAGCTTTCTTT.

V is TRBV5-4 and J is TRBJ2-2; possibly TRBD1 or TRBD2 for D (6 bases each). Germline V gives CDR1 SGHNT, CDR2 YYREEE (reference sequence). The length of the CDR3 is 16 residues. Trimming took 3 bases from V and 4 from J, leaving 16 bases between them. Here the CDR3 reads CASSSRGLASTGELFF. As DNA, the CDR3 is TGTGCCAGCAGCTCCCGGGGGCTAGCTAGCACCGGGGAGCTGTTTTTT.

The chain has TRBV5-1 and TRBJ2-3, with 16 bases lining up with TRBD2. V gave up 0 bases and J gave up 3 bases; unmatched junction bases: 1. Germline V gene lookup returns CDR1 SGHRS and CDR2 YFSETQ. The CDR3 spans 17 residues. The CDR3 protein is CASSLAGLAGGTDTQYF. The CDR3 nucleotides read TGCGCCAGCAGCTTGGCGGGACTAGCGGGAGGGACAGATACGCAGTATTTT.

The chain's CDR3 is CAWSPLSPHPNEKLFF. CDR3 bases: TGTGCCTGGAGTCCTCTCAGTCCCCATCCAAATGAAAAACTGTTTTTT. The chain employs TRBV30 and TRBJ1-4, with D unresolved. CDR3 length: 16 residues. The V end lost 2 bases, the J end lost 5 bases, and 18 bases lay between the germline ends. Germline V gene sequence: CDR1 GTSNPN, CDR2 SVGIG (reference sequence).

The chain is built from TRBV7-8 and TRBJ2-2, with D perhaps given as TRBD1 or TRBD2 (6 bases each). V was shortened by 2 bases and J by 0 bases, with 13 bases between the two germline ends. The CDR3 loop spans 17 amino acids. The germline V gene encodes CDR1 SGHVS and CDR2 FQNEAQ. CDR3 sequence reads: CASSLPWGAANTGELFF. The DNA of the CDR3 is TGTGCCAGCAGCTTACCTTGGGGGGCTGCGAACACCGGGGAGCTGTTTTTT.

V usage is TRBV14 and J usage is TRBJ1-6; D may be TRBD1 (5 bases). The CDR3 consists of 17 residues. Germline CDR1 SGHDN, CDR2 FVKESK. Trimming pared 4 bases from V and 4 bases from J, leaving 17 bases between. The CDR3 sequence is CASSRGATVGYNSPLHF. CDR3 nucleotides: TGTGCCAGCAGCCGAGGGGCGACCGTTGGGTATAATTCACCCCTCCACTTT.

V is TRBV2 and J is TRBJ2-7, with D unresolved. Germline lookup yields CDR1 SNHLY and CDR2 FYNNEI. The CDR3 loop spans 14 amino acids. Between the trimmed V and J ends, which lost 2 bases and 3 bases, there was a span of 11 bases. The CDR3 DNA reads as TGTGCCAGCAGTGAACAGCTTGATCACTACGAGCAGTACTTC. This translates into CASSEQLDHYEQYF.

This clone came up once. V and J are TRBV7-9 and TRBJ2-2; no firm D call. Germline values: CDR1 SEHNR, CDR2 FQNEAQ (reference sequence). Trimming left V 6 bases short and J 3 bases short, with 17 bases between. This CDR3 region has 16 residues. The CDR3 is CASRPSFRQDTGELFF. CDR3 nucleotide sequence: TGTGCCAGCAGGCCATCATTTCGCCAGGACACCGGGGAGCTGTTTTTT.

The V call is TRBV6-4, the J call TRBJ1-1, with 8 bases lining up with TRBD1. The ends lost 2 bases at V and 8 bases at J; junction bases unmatched: 4. CDR3 size: 13 residues. Germline lookup yields CDR1 MRHNA and CDR2 SNTAGT. The CDR3 here is CASSDGTGQEAFF. CDR3 sequence (DNA): TGTGCCAGCAGTGACGGGACAGGCCAAGAAGCTTTCTTT.

The V call is TRBV30, the J call TRBJ2-1; tentative D call: TRBD2 (6 bases). Germline V lookup: CDR1 GTSNPN, CDR2 SVGIG (reference sequence). Trimming cost V 0 bases and J 5 bases, with 8 bases left between them. This CDR3 is 13 amino acids long. CDR3 coding DNA: TGTGCCTGGAGTGTTGGGGGGAACAATGAGCAGTTCTTC. It translates to CAWSVGGNNEQFF.

The genes are TRBV9 and TRBJ2-1, with 8 bases matching TRBD1. Losses at the gene ends were 7 bases for V and 1 base for J; bases not matched to a gene: 4. Germline values: CDR1 SGDLS, CDR2 YYNGEE. CDR3 length equals 14 residues. CDR3 bases: TGTGCCAGCGGAGGGACAGGTTCCTACAATGAGCAGTTCTTC. Its translation: CASGGTGSYNEQFF.

The J gene is TRBJ1-6, the V gene TRBV7-2; 7 bases map to TRBD1. This CDR3 has 16 amino acids. Germline loops: CDR1 SGHTA, CDR2 FQGNSA. V was clipped by 4 bases and J by 3 bases; unmatched bases: 6. CDR3 region: CASSSGGGYYNSPLHF. The DNA of the CDR3 is TGTGCCAGCAGCTCAGGGGGGGGTTACTATAATTCACCCCTCCACTTT.

Comment on this clone: A read error may produce the germline difference seen at one junction end. The genes are TRBV28 and TRBJ1-5, with D perhaps matching TRBD1 (5 bases). This CDR3 is built from 13 residues. CDR1 MDHEN and CDR2 SYDVKM come from the germline V gene. Here the CDR3 reads CASSPGPYQPRHF. DNA for the CDR3: TGTGCCAGCAGTCCGGGACCCTATCAGCCCCGGCATTTT.

The V and J genes are TRBV6-5 and TRBJ1-2; unclear D gene. From germline, CDR1 is MNHEY and CDR2 SVGAGI. Trimming cost V 5 bases and J 6 bases, with 7 bases left between them. CDR3 length equals 11 residues. The CDR3 loop reads CASSELDGYTF. The DNA of the CDR3 is TGTGCCAGCAGTGAACTCGATGGCTACACCTTC.

The V gene is TRBV5-1, the J gene TRBJ1-3, with D perhaps TRBD1 (6 bases). Deletions cut 3 bases from V and 0 bases from J, with 10 bases between. CDR1 is SGHRS, CDR2 YFSETQ, per germline. The CDR3 totals 15 residues. This CDR3 reads CASSSGTLSGNTIYF. CDR3 in DNA: TGCGCCAGCAGCTCCGGGACACTCTCTGGAAACACCATATATTTT.

The chain carries TRBV4-1 and TRBJ2-5, with a weak D call TRBD2 (6 bases). Germline V gives CDR1 MGHRA, CDR2 YSYEKL. With 6 bases removed from V and 2 bases from J, the gap between germline ends came to 16 bases. The CDR3 length is 15 residues. CDR3 sequence reads: CASSRAWDSQETQYF. For the CDR3, the DNA is TGCGCCAGCAGTAGGGCTTGGGACTCACAAGAGACCCAGTACTTC.

This clone was counted a single time. The chain is built from TRBV6-4 and TRBJ2-3, with 10 bases identical to TRBD2. V lost 2 bases, J lost 4 bases, and 3 bases stayed unmatched. Germline CDR1 and CDR2: MRHNA and SNTAGT. The CDR3 is 15 residues long. In DNA, the CDR3 is TGTGCCAGCAGTGACGGGACTAGCGATTCAGATACGCAGTATTTT. Translating gives CASSDGTSDSDTQYF.

The chain links TRBV2 to TRBJ2-1, with D possibly TRBD2 on 5 matching bases. V was trimmed by 6 bases and J by 0 bases, leaving 12 bases between them. Germline CDR1 reads SNHLY; CDR2 reads FYNNEI. CDR3 length equals 15 residues. The CDR3 here is CASSQPRDSYNEQFF. CDR3 coding DNA: TGTGCCAGCAGCCAACCCCGGGACTCCTACAATGAGCAGTTCTTC.

The V call is TRBV7-9, the J call TRBJ2-5; 10 positions agree with TRBD1. The DNA end lines up better with TRBJ2-7; the J call may be wrong. Germline-derived CDR1 and CDR2 are SEHNR and FQNEAQ (reference sequence). This CDR3 is 17 amino acids long. CDR3 coding DNA: TGTGCCAGCAGCTGGACACCGGGACAGGGGTCATCCTACGAGCAGTACTTC. It yields the protein CASSWTPGQGSSYEQYF.

V usage is TRBV2 and J usage is TRBJ2-7; 7 bases align to TRBD1. Trimming removed 7 bases from V and 3 bases from J; junction bases left unmatched: 9. Germline CDR1 is SNHLY and CDR2 is FYNNEI. The CDR3 is made up of 14 amino acids. The CDR3 bases are TGTGCCAGCAAACTAGAGAGGACAGGCTACGAGCAGTACTTC. Translation: CASKLERTGYEQYF.

The chain joins TRBV7-8 to TRBJ2-7; possibly TRBD1 for D (6 bases). The V and J ends lost 2 bases and 3 bases respectively, with 14 bases between them. Germline V CDR1 and CDR2: SGHVS, FQNEAQ. The CDR3 loop spans 15 amino acids. CDR3 coding DNA: TGTGCCAGCAGCTTATGGGCGCGGACAGTCTACGAGCAGTACTTC. Its protein is CASSLWARTVYEQYF.

The gene calls are TRBV11-2 and TRBJ1-3, with D hard to call. The CDR3 is made up of 14 amino acids. The germline V and J ends were trimmed by 5 bases and 2 bases, with 10 bases remaining between them. CDR1 is SGHAT, CDR2 FQNNGV, per germline. The CDR3 nucleotides read TGTGCCAGCAGCCCTCCTGGGACTGGAAACACCATATATTTT. This translates into CASSPPGTGNTIYF.

The chain links TRBV27 to TRBJ2-5, with D possibly being TRBD2 (6 bases). The CDR3 spans 12 residues. Germline values: CDR1 MNHEY, CDR2 SMNVEV (reference sequence). The V gene lost 5 bases and the J gene lost 11 bases, with 15 bases spanning the gap. The CDR3 DNA reads TGTGCCAGCAGTACGGACAATCGGGAGCAGTACTTC. Translated: CASSTDNREQYF.

The chain joins TRBV19 to TRBJ1-2; maybe TRBD1 (5 bases). The CDR3 runs to 14 residues. Germline CDR1 is LNHDA and CDR2 is SQIVND (reference sequence). V lost 7 bases and J lost 4, with 16 bases in between. Here the CDR3 DNA reads TGTGCCAGTACCCCCTCGACAGTCTTCTATGGCTACACCTTC. Amino acids: CASTPSTVFYGYTF.

The chain has TRBV11-3 and TRBJ2-1, with D tentatively TRBD1 (7 bases). Per germline, CDR1 SGHNT and CDR2 YENEEA. V lost 5 bases, J lost 6 bases, and 17 bases lay in between. There are 15 residues in the CDR3. CDR3 sequence: CASSEQGRFGNEQFF. The CDR3 region has the DNA TGTGCCAGCAGCGAACAGGGGAGGTTTGGCAATGAGCAGTTCTTC.